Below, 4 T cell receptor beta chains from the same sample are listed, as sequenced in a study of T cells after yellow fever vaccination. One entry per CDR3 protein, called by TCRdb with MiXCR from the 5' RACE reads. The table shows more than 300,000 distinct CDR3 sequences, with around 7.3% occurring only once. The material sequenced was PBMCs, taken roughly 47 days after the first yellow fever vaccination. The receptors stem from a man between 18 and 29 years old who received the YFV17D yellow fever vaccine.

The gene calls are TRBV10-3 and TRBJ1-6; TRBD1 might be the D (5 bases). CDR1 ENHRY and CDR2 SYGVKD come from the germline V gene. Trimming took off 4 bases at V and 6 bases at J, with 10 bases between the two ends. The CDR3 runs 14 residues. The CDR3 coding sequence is TGTGCCATCAGTGGAAGGGACTTTAATTCACCCCTCCACTTT. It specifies CAISGRDFNSPLHF.

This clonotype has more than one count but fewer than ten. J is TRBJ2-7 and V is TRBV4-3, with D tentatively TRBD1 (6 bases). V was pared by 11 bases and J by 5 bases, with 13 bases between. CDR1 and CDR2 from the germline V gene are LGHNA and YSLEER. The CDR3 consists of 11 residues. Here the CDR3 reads CAHRDTNEQYV. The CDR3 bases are TGCGCCCACAGGGACACCAACGAGCAGTACGTC.

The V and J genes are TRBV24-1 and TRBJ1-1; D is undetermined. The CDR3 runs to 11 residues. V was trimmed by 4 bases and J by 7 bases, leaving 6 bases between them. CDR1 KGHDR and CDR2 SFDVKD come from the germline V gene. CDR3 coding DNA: TGTGCCACCAGTGAGGGGAGTGAAGCTTTCTTT. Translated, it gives CATSEGSEAFF.

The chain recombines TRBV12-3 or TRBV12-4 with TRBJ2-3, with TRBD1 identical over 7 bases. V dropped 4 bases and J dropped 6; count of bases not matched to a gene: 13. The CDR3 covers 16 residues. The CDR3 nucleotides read TGTGCCAGCAGTTCTACAGGGGCAACGGGGCTCGATACGCAGTATTTT. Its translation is CASSSTGATGLDTQYF.